This record covers a single TCR beta chain. Its cognate antigen is unknown. Preparation of TRB cDNA libraries relied on 5' RACE carrying UMI labels. TCRdb re-called the 5' RACE reads and gives one entry per CDR3 protein, without DNA. The sample table includes roughly 120,000 distinct CDR3 sequences. The source of the sample is a study of CXCR3-negative and CXCR3-positive naive CD8 T cells. Study overall: Roughly 1.5 +/- 0.3 million TRB reads came from each library, giving around 140 million in total.

Study outcomes and limitations: TRB CDR3s were more hydrophobic in CXCR3-positive than in CXCR3-negative naive cells.

Germline-derived CDR1 and CDR2 are SQVTM and ANQGSEA. The CDR3 is 16 residues long. The TCR originated in a human donor in good health. Some clones in this sample may be carry-over from other donors' samples. Material for sequencing was naive CXCR3+ CD8+ T cells from blood. As to subset: CD45RO-CCR7+CD27+CD95- naive CD8+ T cells expressing CXCR3 (TNR3+). The chain is built from TRBV29-1 and TRBJ2-1; the D gene TCRdb calls, TRBD1, cannot be checked with no DNA. CDR3 amino acids: CSVEDGGQGAYNEQFF.